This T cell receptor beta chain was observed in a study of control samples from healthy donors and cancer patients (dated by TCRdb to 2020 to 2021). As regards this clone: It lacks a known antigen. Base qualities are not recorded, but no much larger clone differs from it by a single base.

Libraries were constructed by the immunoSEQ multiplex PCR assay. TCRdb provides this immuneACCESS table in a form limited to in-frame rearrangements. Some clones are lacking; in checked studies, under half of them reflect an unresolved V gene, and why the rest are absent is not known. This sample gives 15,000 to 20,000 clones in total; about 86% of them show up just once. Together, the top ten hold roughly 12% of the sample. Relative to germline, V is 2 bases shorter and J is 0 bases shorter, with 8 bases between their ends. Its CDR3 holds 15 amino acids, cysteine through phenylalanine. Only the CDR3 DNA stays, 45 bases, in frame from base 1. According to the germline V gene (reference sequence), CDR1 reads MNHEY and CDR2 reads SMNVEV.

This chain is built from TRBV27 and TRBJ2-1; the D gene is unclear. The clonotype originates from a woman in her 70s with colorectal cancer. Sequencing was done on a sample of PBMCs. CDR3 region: CASSLEQSSYNEQFF. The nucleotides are TGTGCCAGCAGTTTAGAACAGTCCTCCTACAATGAGCAGTTCTTC.